This T cell receptor (beta chain) was captured by sequencing in a study of OX40 agonist ivuxolimab in advanced cancers. CDR3 length: 14 residues. Trimming removed 7 bases from V and 3 bases from J; junction bases left unmatched: 7. Germline V gives CDR1 SNHLY, CDR2 FYNNEI. Only in-frame clones appear in the TCRdb table, and some are missing; sequencing was by immunoSEQ multiplex PCR. Of around 53,000 clones in the sample, 86% were seen once. The clonotype comes from an adult with an advanced solid tumor such as melanoma, head and neck, liver or kidney cancer. The sample in question was CD4+ or CD8+ T cells sorted from blood, obtained in a trial of the OX40 agonist ivuxolimab. V and J are TRBV2 and TRBJ2-3, with 7 positions matching TRBD1. The DNA of the CDR3 is TGTGCCAGCAAACCCGGGACAGAGACAGATACGCAGTATTTT. It specifies CASKPGTETDTQYF.